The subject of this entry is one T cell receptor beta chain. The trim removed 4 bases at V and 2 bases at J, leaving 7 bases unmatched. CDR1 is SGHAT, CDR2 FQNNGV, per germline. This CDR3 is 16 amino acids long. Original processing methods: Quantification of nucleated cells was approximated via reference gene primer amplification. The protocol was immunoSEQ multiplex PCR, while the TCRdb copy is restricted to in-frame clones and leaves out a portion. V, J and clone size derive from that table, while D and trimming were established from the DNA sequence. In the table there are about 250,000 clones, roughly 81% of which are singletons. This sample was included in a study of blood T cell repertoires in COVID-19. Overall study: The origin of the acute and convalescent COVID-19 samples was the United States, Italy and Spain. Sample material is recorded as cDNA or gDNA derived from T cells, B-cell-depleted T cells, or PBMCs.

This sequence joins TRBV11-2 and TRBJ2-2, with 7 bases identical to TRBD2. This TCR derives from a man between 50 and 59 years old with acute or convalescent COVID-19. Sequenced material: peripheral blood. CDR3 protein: CASSSGAGVNTGELFF. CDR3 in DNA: TGTGCCAGCAGCTCTGGTGCGGGGGTCAACACCGGGGAGCTGTTTTTT.